These 9 T cell receptor beta chains share one sample of origin, sequenced in a study of cytomegalovirus exposure and HLA in healthy donors. PCR amplification relied on 60 Vbeta primers (plus 13 Jbeta primers). TCRdb's copy holds only in-frame clones and misses some; the assay was immunoSEQ multiplex PCR. The sample shows 150,000 or so clones, around four fifths of them seen only once. The sequencing input was PBMCs. The origin of the receptors is a female donor in good health and CMV-seronegative.

V is TRBV2 and J is TRBJ2-6; 7 bases line up with TRBD1. This CDR3 contains 16 residues. The V gene end was trimmed by 3 bases and the J gene end by 4 bases; junction bases not matched to a gene: 6. Germline V CDR1 and CDR2: SNHLY, FYNNEI. As DNA, the CDR3 is TGTGCCAGCAGTGATGAGGGGGCGGCCGGGGCCAACGTCCTGACTTTC. Amino acids: CASSDEGAAGANVLTF.

The V gene is TRBV2, the J gene TRBJ2-5; the D gene is possibly TRBD2 (6 bases). The CDR3 totals 15 residues. Trimming left V 3 bases short and J 4 bases short, with 15 bases between. Looked up from germline, CDR1 is SNHLY and CDR2 is FYNNEI. The CDR3 nucleotides are TGTGCCAGCAGTGACGCGCGAGGGAGGAGAGAGACCCAGTACTTC. Translation: CASSDARGRRETQYF. The whole variable domain, remainder taken from reference TRBV2 and TRBJ2-5, is EPEVTQTPSHQVTQMGQEVILRCVPISNHLYFYWYRQILGQKVEFLVSFYNNEISEKSEIFDDQFSVERPDGSNFTLKIRSTKLEDSAMYFCASSDARGRRETQYFGPGTRLLVL.

This clone was counted a single time. The gene calls are TRBV2 and TRBJ1-1; a possible D gene is TRBD1 (6 bases). This CDR3 comprises 15 residues. The germline V gene encodes CDR1 SNHLY and CDR2 FYNNEI. Deletions cut 5 bases from V and 4 bases from J, with 17 bases between. This chain's CDR3 is CASSLGGGLGTEAFF. The DNA for the CDR3 is TGTGCCAGCAGTCTCGGGGGGGGGCTAGGCACTGAAGCTTTCTTT.

V gene TRBV4-1 combines with J gene TRBJ2-1, with 9 bases matching TRBD1. CDR1 is MGHRA and CDR2 is YSYEKL in the germline V gene. The CDR3 totals 15 residues. The junction had 10 bases not matched to a gene; V was cut back by 4 bases and J by 9 bases. The CDR3 reads CASSPGTGQRGEQFF. The CDR3 DNA sequence: TGCGCCAGCAGCCCCGGGACAGGGCAAAGAGGTGAGCAGTTCTTC.

The rearrangement joins TRBV10-3 to TRBJ1-1; 8 bases match TRBD1. J was trimmed by 5 bases and V by 6 bases; bases with no gene match: 5. Germline CDR1 ENHRY, CDR2 SYGVKD. The CDR3 totals 13 residues. As DNA, the CDR3 is TGTGCCATCAGCGGGACAGGAGGGACTGAAGCTTTCTTT. Amino acids: CAISGTGGTEAFF.

The chain is built from TRBV6-1 and TRBJ2-7; D may be TRBD1 (6 bases). The V end lost 8 bases, the J end lost 0 bases, and 14 bases lay between the germline ends. Germline lookup yields CDR1 MNHNS and CDR2 SASEGT. The CDR3 sequence is 14 residues long. The DNA for the CDR3 is TGTGCCAGCCAGTCCAGGGGACACTCCTACGAGCAGTACTTC. Translating gives CASQSRGHSYEQYF.

The sample holds one count of this clone. CDR3 sequence (DNA): TGTGCCAGCAGCTTAGCCGGCAGGGCCTACGAGCAGTACTTC. It translates to CASSLAGRAYEQYF. The chain has TRBV7-9 and TRBJ2-7; weak D call: TRBD1 (5 bases). Trimming left V 0 bases short and J 2 bases short, with 8 bases between. Germline assignment: CDR1 SEHNR and CDR2 FQNEAQ (reference sequence). The CDR3 has 14 amino acids.

In its sample, this clone was seen many times. The rearrangement uses TRBV4-2 and TRBJ1-1; 7 nucleotides match TRBD1. The germline CDR1 and CDR2 sequences are LGHNA and YNFKEQ. This CDR3 has 11 amino acids. CDR3 sequence: CVVGGNTEAFF. The CDR3 DNA is TGTGTTGTAGGGGGCAACACTGAAGCTTTCTTT.

In its sample, this clone was seen a few times. Other DNA sequences in the sample encode the same CDR3. The rearrangement joins TRBV5-1 to TRBJ1-5; 10 positions agree with TRBD1. The germline gives CDR1 SGHRS, CDR2 YFSETQ. V dropped 4 bases and J dropped 2; count of bases not matched to a gene: 3. This CDR3 comprises 15 residues. CDR3 coding DNA: TGCGCCAGCAGCCCCGGGACAGGGGGCAATCAGCCCCAGCATTTT. Amino acid sequence: CASSPGTGGNQPQHF.